The next 14 T cell receptor beta chains were all read from a single sample in a study of blood T cell repertoires in COVID-19. Generated by immunoSEQ multiplex PCR, the TCRdb table keeps only in-frame clones and is missing some. There are about 480,000 clones in the sample; around 89% occur only once, and approximately 1.8% lies in the top ten. Material for sequencing was PBMCs or T cells enriched from blood (not recorded which). All receptors come from a woman aged 40 to 50 who had recovered from COVID-19.

J is TRBJ1-4 and V is TRBV12-3 or TRBV12-4; a possible D gene is TRBD1 (6 bases). There are 13 residues in the CDR3. V gave up 2 bases and J gave up 8 bases, with 9 bases separating them. Here the CDR3 reads CASSLIQGEKLFF. Written as DNA, the CDR3 is TGTGCCAGCAGTTTAATCCAGGGGGAAAAACTGTTTTTT.

The gene calls are TRBV11-2 and TRBJ1-2, with D unresolved. The CDR3 covers 14 residues. Germline CDR1 and CDR2: SGHAT and FQNNGV. Trimming took off 3 bases at V and 6 bases at J, with 14 bases between the two ends. The CDR3 DNA sequence: TGTGCCAGCAGCTTGGAACGGACTGAACATGGCTACACCTTC. Its translation is CASSLERTEHGYTF.

The gene calls are TRBV7-2 and TRBJ2-3; a possible D gene is TRBD1 (5 bases). The CDR3 contains 13 residues. Trimming took 5 bases from V and 8 from J, leaving 14 bases between them. Germline lookup yields CDR1 SGHTA and CDR2 FQGNSA. Here the CDR3 DNA reads TGTGCCAGCAGCCGCGACAGAGACGGTACGCAGTATTTT. Protein sequence: CASSRDRDGTQYF.

The gene calls are TRBV4-1 and TRBJ1-2, with a tentative D call TRBD1 (5 bases). CDR1 and CDR2 from the germline V gene are MGHRA and YSYEKL. The CDR3 is made up of 16 amino acids. V was trimmed by 2 bases and J by 6 bases, leaving 19 bases between them. The CDR3 bases are TGCGCCAGCAGCCAAATCATCCGGGACGGGGGAAATGGCTACACCTTC. Translated, it gives CASSQIIRDGGNGYTF.

The chain recombines TRBV5-1 with TRBJ2-2; D is possibly TRBD2 (5 bases). This CDR3 has 17 amino acids. Germline CDR1 SGHRS, CDR2 YFSETQ. V gave up 0 bases and J gave up 4 bases, with 16 bases separating them. CDR3 protein: CASSLDPAGSGTGELFF. In DNA form, the CDR3 reads TGCGCCAGCAGCTTGGATCCGGCGGGCAGTGGCACCGGGGAGCTGTTTTTT. The full variable domain, rest sourced from reference TRBV5-1 and TRBJ2-2, is KAGVTQTPRYLIKTRGQQVTLSCSPISGHRSVSWYQQTPGQGLQFLFEYFSETQRNKGNFPGRFSGRQFSNSRSEMNVSTLELGDSALYLCASSLDPAGSGTGELFFGEGSRLTVL.

The rearrangement links TRBV6-4 to TRBJ2-3; 10 nucleotides align to TRBD1. Germline V gives CDR1 MRHNA, CDR2 SNTAGT. The CDR3 runs to 14 residues. Germline trimming cut 11 bases from V and 4 bases from J; bases unmatched to any gene: 9. In DNA form, the CDR3 reads TGTGCCGGACCGACAGGGGGCAACGCAGATACGCAGTATTTT. Its protein product is CAGPTGGNADTQYF.

The rearrangement joins TRBV10-3 to TRBJ2-2, with TRBD2 identical over 7 bases. In germline, CDR1 is ENHRY, CDR2 SYGVKD. Unmatched junction bases numbered 6, after V lost 3 bases and J lost 5 bases. CDR3 length: 15 residues. Here the CDR3 DNA reads TGTGCCATCAGTGAAGGGAGGGTCCCAACCGGGGAGCTGTTTTTT. Protein sequence: CAISEGRVPTGELFF.

V and J are TRBV11-3 and TRBJ1-1; possible D gene TRBD1, 6 bases. From germline, CDR1 is SGHNT and CDR2 YENEEA. V was trimmed by 5 bases and J by 0 bases, leaving 13 bases between them. This CDR3 is built from 15 residues. DNA for the CDR3: TGTGCCAGCAGCCCAAACGGACAGTTGAACACTGAAGCTTTCTTT. Translation: CASSPNGQLNTEAFF.

The chain recombines TRBV6-5 with TRBJ2-7; D might be TRBD1 (5 bases). Germline assignment: CDR1 MNHEY and CDR2 SVGAGI. There are 12 residues in the CDR3. V lost 8 bases and J lost 2, with 10 bases in between. CDR3 DNA: TGTGCCAGCGCTGGCAGGGCCTACGAGCAGTACTTC. It translates to CASAGRAYEQYF.

This chain uses TRBV5-1 with TRBJ2-3, with 9 bases matching TRBD2. The junction had 5 bases not matched to a gene; V was cut back by 6 bases and J by 3 bases. CDR3 length: 14 residues. Germline loops: CDR1 SGHRS, CDR2 YFSETQ. The CDR3 nucleotides are TGCGCCAGCAATAAAGCGGGAGGAACAGATACGCAGTATTTT. Encoded protein: CASNKAGGTDTQYF.

The V gene is TRBV28, the J gene TRBJ1-1; TRBD1 matches 8 bases. CDR1 MDHEN and CDR2 SYDVKM come from the germline V gene. With V trimmed by 11 bases and J by 3 bases, 5 bases remained unmatched. The CDR3 spans 12 residues. CDR3 sequence reads: CAAWTGYTEAFF. In DNA form, the CDR3 reads TGTGCCGCCTGGACAGGGTACACTGAAGCTTTCTTT.

The chain uses TRBV13 and TRBJ1-1, with 8 nucleotides matching TRBD1. V was clipped by 1 base and J by 1 base; unmatched bases: 11. The CDR3 contains 18 residues. The germline V gene encodes CDR1 PRHDT and CDR2 FYEKMQ (reference sequence). CDR3 protein: CASSLEALHRGENTEAFF. The CDR3 DNA follows: TGTGCCAGCAGCTTAGAGGCCCTCCACAGGGGGGAGAACACTGAAGCTTTCTTT.

The chain links TRBV19 to TRBJ2-7, with TRBD1 identical over 9 bases. Looked up from germline, CDR1 is LNHDA and CDR2 is SQIVND (reference sequence). The CDR3 covers 19 residues. The V segment lost 5 bases and the J segment 3 bases; nucleotides outside the gene matches: 20. CDR3 DNA: TGTGCCAGTAGTTTGACCCTCCCAGTAAGGGGGGACAGGGACTACGAGCAGTACTTC. Translated: CASSLTLPVRGDRDYEQYF.

V and J are TRBV4-3 and TRBJ2-1, with 9 bases identical to TRBD2. Germline lookup yields CDR1 LGHNA and CDR2 YSLEER. The trim removed 3 bases at V and 7 bases at J, leaving 7 bases unmatched. This CDR3 comprises 15 residues. CDR3 in DNA: TGCGCCAGCAGCCAGGGCGGGAGGGCCGGAAATGAGCAGTTCTTC. Amino acids: CASSQGGRAGNEQFF.